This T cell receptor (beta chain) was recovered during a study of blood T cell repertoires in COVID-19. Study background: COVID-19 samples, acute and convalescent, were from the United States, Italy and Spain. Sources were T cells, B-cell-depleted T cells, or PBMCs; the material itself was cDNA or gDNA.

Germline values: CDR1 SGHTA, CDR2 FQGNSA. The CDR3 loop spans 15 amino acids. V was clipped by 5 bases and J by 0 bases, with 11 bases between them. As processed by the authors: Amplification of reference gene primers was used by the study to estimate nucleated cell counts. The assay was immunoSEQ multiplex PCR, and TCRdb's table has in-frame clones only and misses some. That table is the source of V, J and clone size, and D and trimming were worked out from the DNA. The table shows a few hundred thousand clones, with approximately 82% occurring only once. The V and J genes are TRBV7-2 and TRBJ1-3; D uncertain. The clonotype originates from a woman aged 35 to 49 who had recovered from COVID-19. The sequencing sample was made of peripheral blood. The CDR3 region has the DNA TGTGCCAGCAGCCCCCTGGCCTCCTCTGGAAACACCATATATTTT. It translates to CASSPLASSGNTIYF.